This T cell receptor (beta chain) is from a study of T cells in Graves' hyperthyroidism and ophthalmopathy. RNA transcripts yielded amplified TCR beta CDR3 regions. First-round RT-PCR with HTBI primers amplified the TCR CDR3 region. TCRdb re-called the multiplex PCR reads with MiXCR, one entry per CDR3 protein. The sample consists of approximately 330,000 distinct CDR3 sequences, about 13% of them appearing once. The germline V gene has CDR1 SGHDN and CDR2 FVKESK. There are 15 residues in the CDR3. Trimming shortened V by 1 base and J by 8 bases, and 12 bases separated the two germline ends. Source material for PBMCs was more than 9.5 ml fresh peripheral blood.

This TCR came from a middle-aged woman with Graves' ophthalmopathy. Sequencing was performed on blood. The chain links TRBV14 to TRBJ1-6; the D gene is possibly TRBD1 (5 bases). CDR3 sequence: CASSQAGTRDSPLHF. CDR3 DNA sequence: TGTGCCAGCAGCCAAGCCGGGACTCGCGATTCACCCCTCCACTTT.